The 8 T cell receptor beta chains below come from one sample, sequenced in a study of cytomegalovirus exposure and HLA in healthy donors. Clones were sequenced by immunoSEQ multiplex PCR, and TCRdb holds only the in-frame ones, with some missing. The sample has some 270,000 clones, around 85% seen once. The source material was PBMCs. Receptor source: a woman aged 18-30 years in good health and CMV-seronegative.

This clone has more than one count but fewer than ten. This rearrangement joins TRBV5-1 to TRBJ1-4; D may be TRBD1 (5 bases). The CDR3 spans 13 residues. From germline, CDR1 is SGHRS and CDR2 YFSETQ. Deletions cut 5 bases from V and 4 bases from J, with 9 bases between. The CDR3 nucleotides are TGCGCCAGCAGTGGGAGGGGTAATGAAAAACTGTTTTTT. It is translated as CASSGRGNEKLFF.

This clone was found a few times. This sequence joins TRBV6-5 and TRBJ1-1; D remains unclear. Germline assignment: CDR1 MNHEY and CDR2 SVGAGI. Trimming cost V 4 bases and J 0 bases, with 15 bases left between them. CDR3 length: 16 residues. The CDR3 reads CASSLEGNLMNTEAFF. DNA of the CDR3: TGTGCCAGCAGTTTAGAGGGTAATCTAATGAACACTGAAGCTTTCTTT.

This rearrangement joins TRBV7-7 to TRBJ2-1; 7 positions match TRBD2. Germline V gives CDR1 SSHAT, CDR2 FNYEAQ (reference sequence). Trimming at V came to 1 base and at J to 7 bases, leaving 10 bases not matched to a gene. CDR3 size: 16 residues. DNA of the CDR3: TGTGCCAGCAGCTTAGGTCTGGCGGGAGAGATAAATGAGCAGTTCTTC. It specifies CASSLGLAGEINEQFF.

This chain links TRBV7-2 with TRBJ1-2; the match to TRBD1 covers 7 bases. After removal of 2 bases from V and 8 bases from J, the junction contained 14 bases not matched to a gene. The CDR3 has 16 residues. CDR1 and CDR2 (germline): SGHTA, FQGNSA. CDR3: CASSLTPRDSRLGYTF. The CDR3 DNA reads TGTGCCAGCAGCTTAACCCCCCGGGACAGTCGATTGGGCTACACCTTC.

This rearrangement joins TRBV4-1 to TRBJ2-3; 8 nucleotides line up with TRBD2. The V gene end was trimmed by 0 bases and the J gene end by 3 bases; junction bases not matched to a gene: 8. Germline CDR1 is MGHRA and CDR2 is YSYEKL. CDR3 length equals 17 residues. CDR3: CASSQDFWAGGTDTQYF. The CDR3 DNA reads TGCGCCAGCAGCCAAGATTTCTGGGCGGGAGGTACAGATACGCAGTATTTT.

V and J are TRBV6-5 and TRBJ2-3, with TRBD2 identical over 8 bases. Germline CDR1 is MNHEY and CDR2 is SVGAGI. The length of the CDR3 is 15 residues. Trimming at V came to 5 bases and at J to 3 bases, leaving 7 bases not matched to a gene. The CDR3 nucleotides are TGTGCCAGCAGTCGAACCCCGGGGGGGACAGATACGCAGTATTTT. Encoded protein: CASSRTPGGTDTQYF.

The genes are TRBV5-1 and TRBJ1-1; no clear D. Germline CDR1 and CDR2: SGHRS and YFSETQ. Trimming cost V 3 bases and J 9 bases, with 21 bases left between them. The CDR3 has 15 amino acids. CDR3 nucleotides: TGCGCCAGCAGCTGGACCTCTCCGGGATCTGAGCAAGCTTTCTTT. It encodes CASSWTSPGSEQAFF.

This clone was picked up one time. V usage is TRBV9 and J usage is TRBJ2-1; 13 bases agree with TRBD2. CDR1 is SGDLS and CDR2 is YYNGEE in the germline V gene. The CDR3 loop spans 18 amino acids. V dropped 4 bases and J dropped 0; count of bases not matched to a gene: 7. CDR3 protein: CASSSRLAGGGSYNEQFF. The CDR3 DNA is TGTGCCAGCAGCTCTCGACTAGCGGGGGGCGGCTCCTACAATGAGCAGTTCTTC.